Sequencing of this T cell receptor beta chain was carried out in a study of T-cell memory formation after mild COVID-19. Study results and limitations: Some clones that responded turned up in pre-infection memory, which suggests that cross-reactive memory joined in.

From the 5' RACE reads, TCRdb called clonotypes with MiXCR, one entry per CDR3 protein. The data show about 190,000 distinct CDR3 sequences, with about 17% seen just once and about 2.4% held by the top ten. In germline, CDR1 is SEHNR, CDR2 FQNEAQ (reference sequence). V lost 5 bases and J lost 10, with 21 bases in between. The CDR3 runs to 16 residues. With regard to this clonotype: No antigen is known for it.

V usage is TRBV7-9 and J usage is TRBJ1-6, with TRBD1 as a possible D gene (6 bases). Sequences were obtained from PBMCs or a T cell subset sorted from them (not recorded which). The sequence derives from an adult woman who had mild COVID-19 (a few samples of this study predate the infection). Cell type and time point are not known. The CDR3, as DNA: TGTGCCAGCAGCGACCGGGGGCTTCACGCCAGCTCACCCCTCCACTTT. Translated: CASSDRGLHASSPLHF.